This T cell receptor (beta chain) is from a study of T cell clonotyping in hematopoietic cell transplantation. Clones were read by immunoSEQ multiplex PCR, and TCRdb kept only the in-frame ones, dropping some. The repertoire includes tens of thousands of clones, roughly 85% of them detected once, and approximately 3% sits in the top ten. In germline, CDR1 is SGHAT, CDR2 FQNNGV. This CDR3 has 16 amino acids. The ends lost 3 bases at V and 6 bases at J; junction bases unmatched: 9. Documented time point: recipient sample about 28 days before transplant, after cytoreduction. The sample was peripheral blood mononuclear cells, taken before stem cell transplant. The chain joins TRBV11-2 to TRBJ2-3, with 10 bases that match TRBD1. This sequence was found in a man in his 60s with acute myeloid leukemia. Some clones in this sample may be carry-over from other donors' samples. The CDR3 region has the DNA TGTGCCAGCAGCTTCACCGGGACAGGGGCGAGGGATACGCAGTATTTT. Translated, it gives CASSFTGTGARDTQYF.